This T cell receptor beta chain comes out of a study of blood T cells in healthy people across ages. The sample providers were healthy Caucasian people from Russia, aged about 6 to 90. A second PCR, run for about 7 to 11 cycles, used a sample-barcoded 5' primer plus a J-beta primer mix. One entry per CDR3 protein, called by TCRdb with MiXCR from the 5' RACE reads. The table has about 720,000 distinct CDR3 sequences, 22% seen once. The sequenced sample was blood. The sequence derives from a man aged 70 or older in good health.

CDR3 region: CASSLNTGGSGELFF. The CDR3 DNA follows: TGCGCCAGCAGCTTGAATACGGGAGGATCCGGGGAGCTGTTTTTT. This chain joins TRBV5-1 and TRBJ2-2; 7 positions match TRBD2. The CDR3 length is 15 residues. Germline CDR1 reads SGHRS; CDR2 reads YFSETQ. The junction had 6 bases not matched to a gene; V was cut back by 1 base and J by 6 bases.